The clone carrying this T cell receptor beta chain was counted many times. Its target is not known. The data stem from a study of metastatic and nonmetastatic thyroid tumors. Whole-study findings and limits: Malignant tumors reportedly showed significantly higher TCR beta diversity than benign nodules in both blood and tumor.

Thyroid surgery was performed in patients who had received no treatment beforehand. The length of the CDR3 is 14 residues. Trimming cost V 9 bases and J 1 base; bases outside gene matches: 6. The germline V gene has CDR1 MNHNS and CDR2 SASEGT. Source study methods: Construction of a distant-metastasis classifier for papillary thyroid cancer relied on CDR3 differences across clinicopathological groups. TCRdb reanalyzed the PCR reads via MiXCR. TCRdb, not the authors, supplied the V and J calls. The sample gives more than 90,000 clones, about 13% of which show up once; around 11% is in the top ten. This clonotype was obtained from a female donor with papillary thyroid cancer or a benign thyroid nodule (not recorded which). Some clones in this sample may be carry-over from other donors' samples. Material for sequencing was blood. The genes are TRBV6-1 and TRBJ1-1, with TRBD1 matching 9 bases. The CDR3 spells CASTQGAQNTEAFF. Written as DNA, the CDR3 is TGTGCCAGTACACAGGGGGCTCAGAACACTGAAGCTTTCTTT.